These T cell receptor beta chains were read from a single sample in a study of CD8+ T cells in alopecia areata. Sequenced by immunoSEQ multiplex PCR; TCRdb stores in-frame clones only, minus some. The repertoire consists of under 130,000 clones, with over 75% occurring once and the leading ten covering over 8.5%. Source: CD8+ T cells sorted from blood, taken between weeks 30 and 35, from a patient treated with tofacitinib. The receptors stem from a human donor with alopecia areata. The CDR3 runs from the conserved cysteine through the conserved F or W. The D gene is left open where the match is weak. Only some rows state a clone size, as once, few, many or a class for expanded clones.

abundance | d_gene | j_gene | v_gene | CDR3aa | CDR3nt
. | . | TRBJ1-2 | TRBV9 | CASSVSFGRSHGYTF | TGTGCCAGCAGCGTATCGTTCGGACGGAGCCATGGCTACACCTTC
. | TRBD2 | TRBJ2-1 | TRBV27 | CASSLPGGVYNEQFF | TGTGCCAGCAGTTTACCCGGGGGGGTCTACAATGAGCAGTTCTTC
. | TRBD2 | TRBJ2-3 | TRBV27 | CASSRALAGGLFTDTQYF | TGTGCCAGCAGTCGAGCCCTAGCGGGGGGACTTTTCACAGATACGCAGTATTTT
. | . | TRBJ2-2 | TRBV5-1 | CASSLSGPPSGELFF | TGCGCCAGCAGCTTGTCGGGGCCCCCCTCGGGGGAGCTGTTTTTT
. | TRBD1 | TRBJ2-7 | TRBV29-1 | CSVVGGRELKDRGNYEQYF | TGCAGCGTTGTTGGAGGGAGGGAGTTAAAGGACAGGGGAAACTACGAGCAGTACTTC
. | TRBD2 | TRBJ2-3 | TRBV10-3 | CATRRGTSLGTDTQYF | TGTGCCACGCGACGAGGGACTAGCTTGGGCACAGATACGCAGTATTTT
few | . | TRBJ2-7 | TRBV2 | CASSGTYTYEQYF | TGTGCCAGCAGTGGAACTTATACCTACGAGCAGTACTTC
. | TRBD1 | TRBJ2-5 | TRBV6-5 | CASSYDRGLQTQYF | TGTGCCAGCAGTTACGACAGGGGGTTGCAGACCCAGTACTTC
. | . | TRBJ2-2 | TRBV6-1 | CASSDLGTLVNGELFF | TGTGCCAGCAGTGATTTGGGGACTCTCGTTAACGGGGAGCTGTTTTTT
. | . | TRBJ2-7 | TRBV7-9 | CASSLDQGNEQYF | TGTGCCAGCAGCTTAGATCAGGGGAACGAGCAGTACTTC
. | . | TRBJ2-1 | TRBV13 | CASSNRGNEQFF | TGTGCCAGCAGCAATAGAGGTAATGAGCAGTTCTTC
. | . | TRBJ1-2 | TRBV6-5 | CASRTGLDGYTF | TGTGCCAGCAGAACAGGGTTAGATGGCTACACCTTC
once | TRBD1 | TRBJ1-1 | TRBV7-9 | CASSTPDRENTEAFF | TGTGCCAGCAGCACGCCCGACAGGGAGAACACTGAAGCTTTCTTT
few | TRBD2 | TRBJ2-3 | TRBV27 | CASSLLAGGSDTQYF | TGTGCCAGCAGTTTATTAGCGGGAGGGTCAGATACGCAGTATTTT
. | . | TRBJ2-7 | TRBV5-4 | CASSDGLIEQYF | TGTGCCAGCAGCGACGGACTAATCGAGCAGTACTTC
. | . | TRBJ2-7 | TRBV18 | CASSPTDRPYEQYF | TGTGCCAGCTCACCAACAGACAGGCCCTACGAGCAGTACTTC
. | . | TRBJ2-7 | TRBV7-8 | CASSTEGGRTSYEQYF | TGTGCCAGCAGCACAGAGGGGGGGAGGACCTCATACGAGCAGTACTTC
. | TRBD1 | TRBJ1-1 | TRBV29-1 | CSALTGGTEAFF | TGCAGCGCCCTGACAGGGGGCACTGAAGCTTTCTTT
. | . | TRBJ2-1 | TRBV5-6 | CASSLEATAEQFF | TGTGCCAGCAGCTTGGAGGCCACAGCTGAGCAGTTCTTC
. | . | TRBJ2-7 | TRBV27 | CASSTLYEQYF | TGTGCCAGCAGTACCCTCTACGAGCAGTACTTC
. | TRBD1 | TRBJ1-5 | TRBV6-1 | CASSGWQGDNQPQHF | TGTGCCAGCAGTGGTTGGCAGGGGGACAATCAGCCCCAGCATTTT
. | . | TRBJ1-2 | TRBV4-1 | CASSHHGRTAREYVSGNYGYTF | TGCGCCAGCAGCCACCATGGCCGGACAGCCAGGGAATATGTATCAGGGAACTATGGCTACACCTTC
. | . | TRBJ1-2 | TRBV29-1 | CSVDPDDNYGYTF | TGCAGCGTTGACCCCGACGATAACTATGGCTACACCTTC
. | . | TRBJ2-1 | TRBV9 | CASSVVDSREQFF | TGTGCCAGCAGCGTAGTTGACTCACGGGAGCAGTTCTTC
. | . | TRBJ1-4 | TRBV12-2 | CASRLAKGTDNEKLFF | TGTGCAAGTCGCTTAGCGAAGGGCACTGATAATGAAAAACTGTTTTTT
few | TRBD1 | TRBJ2-7 | TRBV27 | CASSPGQGVGEQYF | TGTGCCAGCAGTCCGGGACAGGGGGTCGGCGAGCAGTACTTC
. | . | TRBJ2-1 | TRBV7-6 | CASSLIGRDYNEQFF | TGTGCCAGCAGCTTAATCGGTAGAGACTACAATGAGCAGTTCTTC
. | . | TRBJ2-7 | TRBV7-6 | CASSLSSGNEQYF | TGTGCCAGCAGCTTATCAAGTGGAAACGAGCAGTACTTC
. | . | TRBJ1-2 | TRBV29-1 | CSVELSGTYGYTF | TGCAGCGTTGAGCTTTCCGGGACCTATGGCTACACCTTC
few | TRBD2 | TRBJ2-7 | TRBV4-1 | CASSLKTSGAYEQYF | TGCGCCAGCAGCCTGAAGACTAGCGGGGCCTACGAGCAGTACTTC
. | TRBD1 | TRBJ2-7 | TRBV27 | CASSLTGVPYEQYF | TGTGCCAGCAGTTTAACAGGGGTCCCCTACGAGCAGTACTTC
. | TRBD1 | TRBJ1-2 | TRBV29-1 | CSVAGTGFSDGYTF | TGCAGCGTGGCCGGGACAGGGTTTTCTGATGGCTACACCTTC
. | TRBD1 | TRBJ1-5 | TRBV4-1 | CASSQDRQGGNQPQHF | TGCGCCAGCAGCCAAGATCGACAGGGTGGCAATCAGCCCCAGCATTTT
. | . | TRBJ2-4 | TRBV27 | CASREPGELAKNIQYF | TGTGCCAGCAGGGAACCTGGGGAGTTAGCCAAAAACATTCAGTACTTC
few | . | TRBJ2-1 | TRBV6-5 | CASSYSLGVNEQFF | TGTGCCAGCAGTTACTCACTCGGGGTCAATGAGCAGTTCTTC
. | . | TRBJ2-7 | TRBV7-6 | CASSFSDSTSYEQYF | TGTGCCAGCAGCTTTTCGGACAGCACCTCCTACGAGCAGTACTTC
. | . | TRBJ2-2 | TRBV4-1 | CASSPIGSGTGELFF | TGCGCCAGCAGCCCCATAGGTAGCGGAACCGGGGAGCTGTTTTTT
. | TRBD2 | TRBJ2-3 | TRBV29-1 | CSALEREGRTDTQYF | TGCAGCGCTTTGGAGCGGGAGGGGAGGACAGATACGCAGTATTTT
. | . | TRBJ2-1 | TRBV27 | CASSLSGAYNEQFF | TGTGCCAGCAGTTTATCGGGGGCCTACAATGAGCAGTTCTTC
. | TRBD1 | TRBJ1-4 | TRBV7-9 | CASSPRDRGEKLFF | TGTGCCAGCAGCCCCCGGGACAGGGGCGAAAAACTGTTTTTT
. | TRBD1 | TRBJ2-7 | TRBV27 | CASSPPHRDRGRYEQYF | TGTGCCAGCAGTCCACCCCACCGGGACAGGGGGCGATACGAGCAGTACTTC
once | TRBD2 | TRBJ2-7 | TRBV9 | CASSVGLAGTYEQYF | TGTGCCAGCAGCGTAGGACTAGCGGGCACCTACGAGCAGTACTTC
. | TRBD2 | TRBJ2-4 | TRBV6-5 | CASSRTGGNIQYF | TGTGCCAGCAGCCGGACGGGGGGAAACATTCAGTACTTC
. | TRBD1 | TRBJ2-7 | TRBV29-1 | CSVLPYRGRYEQYF | TGCAGCGTCCTGCCATACAGGGGGAGGTACGAGCAGTACTTC
. | TRBD2 | TRBJ2-1 | TRBV4-1 | CASSHILAANGNEQFF | TGCGCCAGCAGCCATATACTAGCGGCTAACGGAAATGAGCAGTTCTTC
. | . | TRBJ2-5 | TRBV27 | CASSPGRWGETQYF | TGTGCCAGCAGTCCGGGACGTTGGGGGGAGACCCAGTACTTC
. | TRBD1 | TRBJ2-7 | TRBV27 | CASSSPGTGYEQYF | TGTGCCAGCAGTTCCCCCGGGACAGGCTACGAGCAGTACTTC
. | . | TRBJ1-5 | TRBV27 | CASPPQHF | TGTGCCAGCCCCCCCCAGCATTTT
. | . | TRBJ2-2 | TRBV19 | CAIRRVTGELFF | TGTGCCATTCGCAGGGTTACCGGGGAGCTGTTTTTT
. | . | TRBJ2-7 | TRBV27 | CASSEQVTYEQYF | TGTGCCAGCAGTGAACAGGTGACCTACGAGCAGTACTTC
. | TRBD2 | TRBJ2-3 | TRBV19 | CASSPTSGGSTDTQYF | TGTGCCAGTAGTCCTACTAGCGGGGGGAGCACAGATACGCAGTATTTT
. | TRBD1 | TRBJ1-4 | TRBV23-1 | CASAPGQGHEKLFF | TGCGCCAGCGCACCGGGACAGGGGCATGAAAAACTGTTTTTT
. | . | TRBJ2-7 | TRBV7-3 | CASSLGGGHEQYF | TGTGCCAGCAGCTTGGGGGGAGGTCACGAGCAGTACTTC